This record concerns one TCR beta chain sequence. The data are from a study of blood T cell repertoires in COVID-19. For the study at large: The study drew acute and convalescent COVID-19 samples from the United States, Italy and Spain.

V was shortened by 6 bases and J by 1 base, with 12 bases between the two germline ends. The germline CDR1 and CDR2 sequences are GTSNPN and SVGIG (reference sequence). This CDR3 is 14 amino acids long. In the original workflow: Estimates of nucleated cell counts were drawn from the amplification of reference gene primers. This table comes from immunoSEQ multiplex PCR, and its TCRdb copy is limited to in-frame clones, with some not included. The V and J calls and the clone size are those of that table, but D and trimming were determined from the DNA. The table lists some 120,000 clones, roughly 80% of them singletons.

The chain couples TRBV30 to TRBJ2-2; possible D gene TRBD2, 5 bases. The receptor's source is a man in his 70s with acute or convalescent COVID-19. Sequenced: peripheral blood. CDR3 nucleotides: TGTGCCTGTGTAAGGACTCAGAACACCGGGGAGCTGTTTTTT. It translates to CACVRTQNTGELFF.